One sample yielded the 28 T cell receptor beta chains listed below, sequenced in a study of T cell changes during pregnancy in multiple sclerosis. The repertoire was sequenced with immunoSEQ multiplex PCR; TCRdb's copy has only in-frame clones and lacks some. The table shows about 49,000 clones, with 85% to 95% occurring only once. Sequences were derived from CD4+ T cells from peripheral blood mononuclear cells, sampled in the second trimester of pregnancy. These receptors all stem from a female donor in good health, enrolled as a control in a pregnancy study.

The chain is built from TRBV5-1 and TRBJ2-3, with 9 bases fitting TRBD2. V shed 5 bases, J shed 7 bases, and the junction held 11 bases outside the gene matches. The CDR3 runs 15 residues. Germline V gene sequence: CDR1 SGHRS, CDR2 YFSETQ. This CDR3 is CASSLSGGSENTQYF. CDR3 DNA sequence: TGCGCCAGCAGTCTCAGCGGGGGGTCTGAAAATACGCAGTATTTT.

The gene calls are TRBV5-1 and TRBJ2-5, with D unresolved. The CDR3 is 11 amino acids. Trimming shortened V by 7 bases and J by 1 base, and 5 bases separated the two germline ends. CDR1 and CDR2 (germline): SGHRS, YFSETQ. The CDR3 loop is CASSVQETQYF. The CDR3 DNA reads as TGCGCCAGCTCCGTCCAAGAGACCCAGTACTTC.

The chain links TRBV12-5 to TRBJ2-1, with 12 bases identical to TRBD2. The CDR3 consists of 16 residues. The V segment lost 4 bases and the J segment 4 bases; nucleotides outside the gene matches: 5. The V gene's germline CDR1 is LGHNT and CDR2 FRNRAP. CDR3 in DNA: TGTGCTAGTGGTTCTAGCGGGGGGGCGGGTTACAATGAGCAGTTCTTC. This translates into CASGSSGGAGYNEQFF.

The chain joins TRBV5-1 to TRBJ2-3; possibly TRBD1 for D (6 bases). Germline-derived CDR1 and CDR2 are SGHRS and YFSETQ. V was clipped by 4 bases and J by 0 bases, with 9 bases between them. CDR3 length equals 14 residues. Here the CDR3 reads CASSGGHSTDTQYF. DNA of the CDR3: TGCGCCAGCAGCGGGGGACACAGCACAGATACGCAGTATTTT.

J is TRBJ1-6 and V is TRBV5-6, with 7 bases identical to TRBD1. Germline-derived CDR1 and CDR2 are SGHDT and YYEEEE. This CDR3 is built from 14 residues. V lost 4 bases, J lost 7 bases, and 5 bases stayed unmatched. The CDR3 DNA reads TGTGCCAGCAGCCCGGGACAGAACAATTCACCCCTCCACTTT. This gives the protein CASSPGQNNSPLHF.

This rearrangement joins TRBV30 to TRBJ1-1; D perhaps matches TRBD1 (6 bases). The germline V gene has CDR1 GTSNPN and CDR2 SVGIG (reference sequence). Trimming pared 1 base from V and 0 bases from J, leaving 12 bases between. This CDR3 is built from 15 residues. The CDR3 reads CAWSGGLVLNTEAFF. In nucleotides, the CDR3 is TGTGCCTGGAGTGGGGGGCTGGTCCTGAACACTGAAGCTTTCTTT.

A single count supports this clone. The rearrangement links TRBV18 to TRBJ1-6, with D tentatively TRBD1 (5 bases). CDR3 length equals 16 residues. Germline V gene sequence: CDR1 KGHSH, CDR2 LQKENI. V lost 3 bases and J 6 bases, leaving 15 bases between the germline ends. The DNA for the CDR3 is TGTGCCAGCTCACCCCCCTCCCAGGGAAGTAATTCACCCCTCCACTTT. Translated, it gives CASSPPSQGSNSPLHF.

V is TRBV21-1 and J is TRBJ2-3; the table's D call of TRBD2 was not tested on the DNA. TRBV21-1 is marked as a pseudogene. The CDR3 consists of 17 residues. CDR3 coding DNA: TGTGCCAGCAGCAAAGATAAGGGGGGGTGGGAAAAAGATACGCAGTATTTT. This translates into CASSKDKGGWEKDTQYF.

The chain links TRBV11-2 to TRBJ2-2; D gene ambiguous. The germline V and J ends were trimmed by 0 bases and 5 bases, with 10 bases remaining between them. Germline V CDR1 and CDR2: SGHAT, FQNNGV. CDR3 length: 15 amino acids. The CDR3, as DNA: TGTGCCAGCAGCTTAGATCAACCCGGTACCGGGGAGCTGTTTTTT. This translates into CASSLDQPGTGELFF. Full variable domain (missing parts from reference TRBV11-2 and TRBJ2-2): EAGVAQSPRYKIIEKRQSVAFWCNPISGHATLYWYQQILGQGPKLLIQFQNNGVVDDSQLPKDRFSAERLKGVDSTLKIQPAKLEDSAVYLCASSLDQPGTGELFFGEGSRLTVL.

This chain connects TRBV11-1 to TRBJ2-7; TRBD2 matches 10 bases. Germline V gives CDR1 SGHAT, CDR2 FQDESV (reference sequence). The trim removed 2 bases at V and 4 bases at J, leaving 11 bases unmatched. The CDR3 covers 17 residues. CDR3 sequence: CASSLLTSGGAEYEQYF. In nucleotides, the CDR3 is TGTGCCAGCAGCTTACTGACGAGCGGGGGGGCAGAGTACGAGCAGTACTTC.

This chain connects TRBV2 to TRBJ1-5; D gene unclear. Deletions cut 3 bases from V and 6 bases from J, with 12 bases between. Germline-derived CDR1 and CDR2 are SNHLY and FYNNEI. The CDR3 has 14 residues. The CDR3 spells CASSEGRIGQPQHF. The DNA for the CDR3 is TGTGCCAGCAGTGAGGGCAGAATCGGTCAGCCCCAGCATTTT. Full variable domain (missing parts from reference TRBV2 and TRBJ1-5): EPEVTQTPSHQVTQMGQEVILRCVPISNHLYFYWYRQILGQKVEFLVSFYNNEISEKSEIFDDQFSVERPDGSNFTLKIRSTKLEDSAMYFCASSEGRIGQPQHFGDGTRLSIL.

V is TRBV7-9 and J is TRBJ2-5, with TRBD1 identical over 7 bases. This CDR3 has 16 amino acids. The V and J ends lost 5 bases and 0 bases, in that order; junction bases with no gene match: 9. Germline V CDR1 and CDR2: SEHNR, FQNEAQ (reference sequence). CDR3 DNA: TGTGCCAGCAGCCTAGGGGGCGGTACGTACCAAGAGACCCAGTACTTC. It yields the protein CASSLGGGTYQETQYF.

The chain carries TRBV7-7 and TRBJ2-3; 7 bases agree with TRBD1. Germline V gene data show CDR1 as SSHAT and CDR2 as FNYEAQ (reference sequence). The CDR3 is 16 residues long. The CDR3 reads CASASGTGVGTDTQYF. Written as DNA, the CDR3 is TGTGCTAGCGCCTCAGGAACAGGGGTTGGAACAGATACGCAGTATTTT.

This CDR3 is CASSTSRQGAGETQYF. The CDR3, as DNA: TGTGCCAGCAGCACCTCACGACAGGGGGCGGGAGAGACCCAGTACTTC. This rearrangement joins TRBV5-4 to TRBJ2-5; 10 nucleotides match TRBD1. CDR1 is SGHNT, CDR2 YYREEE, per germline (reference sequence). V was pared by 4 bases and J by 4 bases, with 10 bases of the junction left unmatched. The CDR3 extends over 16 amino acids.

The gene calls are TRBV2 and TRBJ1-2, with TRBD1 identical over 9 bases. The CDR3 extends over 14 amino acids. V lost 6 bases and J lost 6; bases outside the gene matches: 8. The germline CDR1 and CDR2 sequences are SNHLY and FYNNEI. The CDR3 is CASRPGQGIDGYTF. DNA for the CDR3: TGTGCCAGCAGGCCGGGACAGGGTATTGATGGCTACACCTTC.

This clone showed up just a few times. The CDR3 bases are TGTGCCAGCAGTGTTAGTGGAAACACCATATATTTT. Translating it yields CASSVSGNTIYF. V usage is TRBV6-1 and J usage is TRBJ1-3; D not resolved. Trimming removed 4 bases from V and 3 bases from J, with 4 bases in between. CDR3 length equals 12 residues. Germline V gene sequence: CDR1 MNHNS, CDR2 SASEGT.

Here the CDR3 DNA reads TGCAGCGTTTATGACAGGGCGAACACTGAAGCTTTCTTT. It yields the protein CSVYDRANTEAFF. This chain joins TRBV29-1 and TRBJ1-1; 7 nucleotides agree with TRBD1. The V segment lost 5 bases and the J segment 1 base; nucleotides outside the gene matches: 4. The CDR3 totals 13 residues. Germline V gives CDR1 SQVTM, CDR2 ANQGSEA.

The chain uses TRBV6-1 and TRBJ1-5, with 7 bases identical to TRBD1. Germline V gives CDR1 MNHNS, CDR2 SASEGT. CDR3 length equals 13 residues. The J segment lost 5 bases and the V segment lost 5 bases, leaving 3 bases of the junction unmatched. The CDR3 coding sequence is TGTGCCAGCAGTCGACAGGGCTATCAGCCCCAGCATTTT. Translating gives CASSRQGYQPQHF.

The CDR3 region is CSVGLGSGANVLTF. The CDR3 nucleotides read TGCAGCGTAGGACTGGGCTCTGGGGCCAACGTCCTGACTTTC. The chain couples TRBV29-1 to TRBJ2-6; tentatively, D is TRBD2 (5 bases). The germline V gene encodes CDR1 SQVTM and CDR2 ANQGSEA. This CDR3 has 14 amino acids. Trimming pared 6 bases from V and 0 bases from J, leaving 9 bases between.

V gene TRBV5-4 combines with J gene TRBJ2-5; 12 nucleotides match TRBD2. CDR1 SGHNT and CDR2 YYREEE come from the germline V gene (reference sequence). V lost 6 bases, J lost 4 bases, and 13 bases stayed unmatched. CDR3 length: 17 amino acids. Written as DNA, the CDR3 is TGTGCCAGCACCAAGCTAGCGGGGGGGCTTATCGGAGAGACCCAGTACTTC. Translation gives CASTKLAGGLIGETQYF.

The chain carries TRBV7-9 and TRBJ1-2, with a possible D match to TRBD1 (6 bases). Germline V gene data show CDR1 as SEHNR and CDR2 as FQNEAQ (reference sequence). CDR3 size: 14 residues. Between the trimmed V and J ends, which lost 4 bases and 4 bases, there was a span of 13 bases. CDR3 in DNA: TGTGCCAGCAGCTCTCAGACAGGCGGCTATGGCTACACCTTC. This gives the protein CASSSQTGGYGYTF.

The V and J genes are TRBV5-5 and TRBJ1-4, with 10 bases matching TRBD1. Germline CDR1 reads SGHKS; CDR2 reads YYEKEE (reference sequence). V gave up 4 bases and J gave up 8 bases; unmatched junction bases: 11. CDR3 length: 16 amino acids. The CDR3 here is CASSLIPGQGREKLFF. CDR3 bases: TGTGCCAGCAGCCTCATTCCGGGACAGGGGAGGGAAAAACTGTTTTTT.

The J gene is TRBJ2-2, the V gene TRBV4-3; TRBD2 matches at 11 bases. After removal of 4 bases from V and 7 bases from J, the junction contained 5 bases not matched to a gene. The CDR3 has 15 amino acids. The germline CDR1 and CDR2 sequences are LGHNA and YSLEER. The CDR3: CASSLTSGGIGELFF. The CDR3 coding sequence is TGCGCCAGCAGCCTCACTAGCGGGGGAATCGGGGAGCTGTTTTTT.

This chain links TRBV19 with TRBJ2-1; 7 bases fit TRBD1. Trimming at V came to 6 bases and at J to 2 bases, leaving 13 bases not matched to a gene. The length of the CDR3 is 17 residues. Germline V gene data show CDR1 as LNHDA and CDR2 as SQIVND (reference sequence). The CDR3 is CASRTTGAPVAYNEQFF. DNA of the CDR3: TGTGCCAGTAGGACTACAGGGGCCCCCGTCGCCTACAATGAGCAGTTCTTC.

The chain combines TRBV7-8 with TRBJ2-7; weak D call: TRBD2 (5 bases). The germline CDR1 and CDR2 sequences are SGHVS and FQNEAQ. This CDR3 is built from 16 residues. V was cut by 1 base and J by 4 bases, with 17 bases left in between. CDR3 loop: CASSLVGSPGSYEQYF. The CDR3 nucleotides read TGTGCCAGCAGCTTAGTGGGGAGTCCAGGATCTTACGAGCAGTACTTC.

This chain links TRBV20-1 with TRBJ2-7, with a possible D match to TRBD2 (5 bases). The CDR3 consists of 11 residues. Germline values: CDR1 DFQATT, CDR2 SNEGSKA (reference sequence). The germline V and J ends were trimmed by 6 bases and 3 bases, with 9 bases remaining between them. The CDR3 protein is CSADGLYEQYF. The CDR3 nucleotides are TGCAGTGCCGACGGACTCTACGAGCAGTACTTC.

The V call is TRBV9, the J call TRBJ1-1, with D possibly being TRBD1 (5 bases). V lost 4 bases and J lost 5, with 12 bases in between. Germline CDR1 SGDLS, CDR2 YYNGEE. The CDR3 is 13 residues long. CDR3 amino acids: CASSSQQETEAFF. The CDR3 DNA follows: TGTGCCAGCAGCTCCCAACAGGAAACTGAAGCTTTCTTT.

The V and J genes are TRBV6-1 and TRBJ1-3, with 8 bases aligning to TRBD1. The V gene's germline CDR1 is MNHNS and CDR2 SASEGT. The CDR3 spans 14 residues. The V and J ends lost 10 bases and 2 bases, in that order; junction bases with no gene match: 7. The chain's CDR3 is CATNLDRAGNTIYF. The CDR3 DNA sequence: TGTGCCACCAATCTGGACAGGGCTGGAAACACCATATATTTT.